These 30 T cell receptor beta chains came from one sample sequenced in a study of blood T cell repertoires in COVID-19. Here immunoSEQ multiplex PCR was the method, and the copy in TCRdb shows in-frame clones only, minus some. The table records fewer than 500,000 clones, roughly four fifths of them present only once. The material sequenced was peripheral blood. Receptors were obtained from a human donor with acute or convalescent COVID-19. The donor label of this sample is uncertain.

The V call is TRBV6-5, the J call TRBJ1-1, with TRBD1 identical over 8 bases. The germline V gene encodes CDR1 MNHEY and CDR2 SVGAGI. This CDR3 region has 15 residues. V lost 6 bases to trimming and J lost 1 base; unmatched junction nucleotides: 7. The CDR3 DNA follows: TGTGCCAGCAGCCTCGACAGGGGTTGGAACACTGAAGCTTTCTTT. Protein product: CASSLDRGWNTEAFF.

The chain carries TRBV18 and TRBJ1-1; D possibly corresponds to TRBD1 (6 bases). V was pared by 1 base and J by 6 bases, with 18 bases between. CDR1 and CDR2 from the germline V gene are KGHSH and LQKENI. This CDR3 is 16 amino acids long. As DNA, the CDR3 is TGTGCCAGCTCACCACAAACGGGGGGCTCGGGCCCTGAAGCTTTCTTT. This codes for CASSPQTGGSGPEAFF. The complete variable domain, with remaining parts taken from reference TRBV18 and TRBJ1-1, reads NAGVMQNPRHLVRRRGQEARLRCSPMKGHSHVYWYRQLPEEGLKFMVYLQKENIIDESGMPKERFSAEFPKEGPSILRIQQVVRGDSAAYFCASSPQTGGSGPEAFFGQGTRLTVV.

The chain has TRBV2 and TRBJ2-5, with TRBD2 matching over 8 bases. Germline loops: CDR1 SNHLY, CDR2 FYNNEI. V lost 2 bases to trimming and J lost 9 bases; unmatched junction nucleotides: 5. The CDR3 has 13 amino acids. Here the CDR3 DNA reads TGTGCCAGCAGTGAAAGGACTAGCTCAGCCCAGTACTTC. Its translation: CASSERTSSAQYF.

J is TRBJ1-6 and V is TRBV30, with 7 bases matching TRBD1. The trim removed 3 bases at V and 7 bases at J, leaving 9 bases unmatched. Per the germline V gene, CDR1 is GTSNPN and CDR2 is SVGIG (reference sequence). CDR3 length: 15 residues. CDR3 sequence reads: CAWRPGTVRNSPLHF. The CDR3 bases are TGTGCCTGGAGACCCGGGACAGTTCGCAATTCACCCCTCCACTTT.

This chain links TRBV7-9 with TRBJ1-4; tentatively, D is TRBD1 (6 bases). CDR1 is SEHNR and CDR2 is FQNEAQ in the germline V gene (reference sequence). The CDR3 spans 14 residues. V was pared by 1 base and J by 7 bases, with 10 bases between. The CDR3 nucleotides read TGTGCCAGCAGCTTAGGTCGGACAGTTGAAAAACTGTTTTTT. Protein: CASSLGRTVEKLFF.

The chain links TRBV24-1 to TRBJ1-1; D uncertain. Germline loops: CDR1 KGHDR, CDR2 SFDVKD. The V end was cut by 1 base, the J end by 1 base, with 9 bases between. This CDR3 spans 15 amino acids. DNA of the CDR3: TGTGCCACCAGTGATTTTTTTGCGGGGAACACTGAAGCTTTCTTT. Protein: CATSDFFAGNTEAFF.

This clone has more than one count but fewer than ten. This chain links TRBV30 with TRBJ1-4, with 8 bases fitting TRBD1. Trimming removed 1 base from V and 7 bases from J; junction bases left unmatched: 14. Germline CDR1 GTSNPN, CDR2 SVGIG (reference sequence). CDR3 length: 17 residues. This chain's CDR3 is CAWSAGQGLTGGEKLFF. The CDR3 DNA reads as TGTGCCTGGAGTGCTGGACAGGGATTAACGGGAGGTGAAAAACTGTTTTTT. The full variable domain, rest sourced from reference TRBV30 and TRBJ1-4, is SQTIHQWPATLVQPVGSPLSLECTVEGTSNPNLYWYRQAAGRGLQLLFYSVGIGQISSEVPQNLSASRPQDRQFILSSKKLLLSDSGFYLCAWSAGQGLTGGEKLFFGSGTQLSVL.

This sequence joins TRBV19 and TRBJ1-5; 7 bases line up with TRBD1. CDR3 length equals 12 residues. CDR1 is LNHDA, CDR2 SQIVND, per germline (reference sequence). The chain's CDR3 is CVNGTDNQPQHF. The DNA for the CDR3 is TGTGTTAACGGGACAGACAATCAGCCCCAGCATTTT.

The rearrangement joins TRBV5-1 to TRBJ1-2, with D maybe TRBD1 (5 bases). V was pared by 3 bases and J by 7 bases, with 10 bases between. Germline CDR1 SGHRS, CDR2 YFSETQ. CDR3 length equals 12 residues. The CDR3 sequence: CASSWGTAGYTF. For the CDR3, the DNA is TGCGCCAGCAGCTGGGGGACTGCTGGCTACACCTTC.

This chain links TRBV7-2 with TRBJ2-7; no clear D. The CDR3 covers 12 residues. CDR1 SGHTA and CDR2 FQGNSA come from the germline V gene. Trimming cost V 4 bases and J 9 bases, with 13 bases left between them. CDR3 in DNA: TGTGCCAGCAGCTCACCGGCGTCGGGGCAGTACTTC. Translated: CASSSPASGQYF.

This clone was seen once. The CDR3 nucleotides are TGCGCCAGCAGCCACTTTAGGGGGCCTAAGGACACCGGGGAGCTGTTTTTT. Protein product: CASSHFRGPKDTGELFF. This chain joins TRBV4-1 and TRBJ2-2; 7 bases fit TRBD1. The length of the CDR3 is 17 residues. Germline V lookup: CDR1 MGHRA, CDR2 YSYEKL. V dropped 3 bases and J dropped 3; count of bases not matched to a gene: 10.

The sample holds one count of this clone. V gene TRBV28 combines with J gene TRBJ2-1; no definite D call. Germline CDR1 and CDR2: MDHEN and SYDVKM. The CDR3 length is 11 residues. The V end lost 5 bases, the J end lost 5 bases, and 4 bases lay between the germline ends. The CDR3 DNA follows: TGTGCCAGCAGTCATCACAATGAGCAGTTCTTC. This encodes CASSHHNEQFF.

The chain uses TRBV18 and TRBJ2-2; D not certain. The CDR3 has 12 residues. In germline, CDR1 is KGHSH, CDR2 LQKENI. Between the trimmed V and J ends, which lost 2 bases and 6 bases, there was a span of 4 bases. CDR3 in DNA: TGTGCCAGCTCACCAGGCTCCGGGGAGCTGTTTTTT. Encoded protein: CASSPGSGELFF.

In this sample, this clone turned up once. CDR3 loop: CASSLTGSRNTEAFF. The CDR3 region has the DNA TGTGCCAGCAGCCTTACAGGGTCGAGGAACACTGAAGCTTTCTTT. This chain links TRBV3-1 (or the pseudogene TRBV3-2) with TRBJ1-1; TRBD1 might be the D (6 bases). The germline V gene encodes CDR1 LGHDT and CDR2 YNNKEL (reference sequence). This CDR3 contains 15 residues. Trimming stripped 4 bases from V and 1 base from J, with 13 bases between.

This rearrangement joins TRBV7-6 to TRBJ2-5; TRBD1 is a possible D gene (5 bases). V dropped 1 base and J dropped 5 bases, with 20 bases sitting between them. This CDR3 is built from 17 residues. Germline V gene data show CDR1 as SGHVS and CDR2 as FNYEAQ. In DNA form, the CDR3 reads TGTGCCAGCAGCTTAGATTCGACAGATCTCCCCGGGGAGACCCAGTACTTC. It specifies CASSLDSTDLPGETQYF.

The chain recombines TRBV18 with TRBJ2-7; no clear D. Germline-derived CDR1 and CDR2 are KGHSH and LQKENI. V dropped 3 bases and J dropped 6 bases, with 9 bases sitting between them. This CDR3 spans 12 amino acids. CDR3 nucleotide sequence: TGTGCCAGCTCACCCAGTCCCGTCGAGCAGTACTTC. Residues: CASSPSPVEQYF.

This chain joins TRBV28 and TRBJ1-1; D is ambiguous. V lost 8 bases and J lost 0, with 16 bases in between. The CDR3 spans 15 residues. CDR1 is MDHEN, CDR2 SYDVKM, per germline. Written as DNA, the CDR3 is TGTGCCAGCGATCAGGCGGGAGGGATGAACACTGAAGCTTTCTTT. This gives the protein CASDQAGGMNTEAFF.

The rearrangement joins TRBV7-2 to TRBJ1-6, with no clear D. Between the trimmed V and J ends, which lost 0 bases and 9 bases, there was a span of 12 bases. Germline V gene lookup returns CDR1 SGHTA and CDR2 FQGNSA. This CDR3 spans 15 amino acids. CDR3 amino acids: CASSLAGRVSSPLHF. DNA of the CDR3: TGTGCCAGCAGCTTAGCAGGGAGGGTGAGTTCACCCCTCCACTTT.

CDR3 DNA sequence: TGTGCCAGCAGCTTATTCAGGGGTGGGAGCAATCAGCCCCAGCATTTT. This sequence encodes CASSLFRGGSNQPQHF. The chain links TRBV7-2 to TRBJ1-5, with D perhaps TRBD1 (6 bases). Germline V lookup: CDR1 SGHTA, CDR2 FQGNSA. V was shortened by 2 bases and J by 1 base, with 12 bases between the two germline ends. The CDR3 extends over 16 amino acids.

This rearrangement joins TRBV7-8 to TRBJ2-7; 7 bases map to TRBD2. The CDR3 is 15 residues long. Germline trimming cut 3 bases from V and 5 bases from J; bases unmatched to any gene: 10. Looked up from germline, CDR1 is SGHVS and CDR2 is FQNEAQ. CDR3 sequence reads: CASSFWGEGRDEQYF. Written as DNA, the CDR3 is TGTGCCAGCAGCTTTTGGGGGGAGGGCCGAGACGAGCAGTACTTC.

The rearrangement joins TRBV28 to TRBJ1-2, with 10 bases identical to TRBD1. The V gene end was trimmed by 3 bases and the J gene end by 8 bases; junction bases not matched to a gene: 3. The germline V gene encodes CDR1 MDHEN and CDR2 SYDVKM. CDR3 size: 13 residues. The CDR3 nucleotides read TGTGCCAGCAGTTTTGGGACAGGGGTCGGCTACACCTTC. Its protein product is CASSFGTGVGYTF.

This clone was seen only once. This chain links TRBV4-2 with TRBJ1-1; 10 nucleotides line up with TRBD1. This CDR3 has 14 residues. Germline V gene data show CDR1 as LGHNA and CDR2 as YNFKEQ. With V trimmed by 6 bases and J by 4 bases, 5 bases remained unmatched. The CDR3, as DNA: TGTGCCAGCAGTGACAGGGGGCAGGGCACTGAAGCTTTCTTT. Protein sequence: CASSDRGQGTEAFF.

This sequence joins TRBV18 and TRBJ1-2; D perhaps matches TRBD1 (6 bases). Trimming pared 6 bases from V and 11 bases from J, leaving 16 bases between. This CDR3 has 12 residues. Germline V gene sequence: CDR1 KGHSH, CDR2 LQKENI. CDR3: CASSYRQEVYTF. CDR3 coding DNA: TGTGCCAGCTCCTATCGACAGGAGGTATACACCTTC. Using reference TRBV18 and TRBJ1-2 for the parts outside the CDR3, the full variable domain is NAGVMQNPRHLVRRRGQEARLRCSPMKGHSHVYWYRQLPEEGLKFMVYLQKENIIDESGMPKERFSAEFPKEGPSILRIQQVVRGDSAAYFCASSYRQEVYTFGSGTRLTVV.

Details on this clone: Other DNA sequences within the sample encode an identical CDR3. V usage is TRBV5-1 and J usage is TRBJ1-2, with 8 bases lining up with TRBD1. The junction had 2 bases not matched to a gene; V was cut back by 1 base and J by 3 bases. Germline V lookup: CDR1 SGHRS, CDR2 YFSETQ. CDR3 length: 14 residues. This chain's CDR3 is CASSLLTGDYGYTF. CDR3 DNA sequence: TGCGCCAGCAGCTTGTTGACAGGGGACTATGGCTACACCTTC. The full variable domain, its missing parts supplied by reference TRBV5-1 and TRBJ1-2, is KAGVTQTPRYLIKTRGQQVTLSCSPISGHRSVSWYQQTPGQGLQFLFEYFSETQRNKGNFPGRFSGRQFSNSRSEMNVSTLELGDSALYLCASSLLTGDYGYTFGSGTRLTVV.

V usage is TRBV29-1 and J usage is TRBJ1-2, with 9 bases aligning to TRBD1. This CDR3 spans 14 amino acids. The V and J ends lost 5 bases and 4 bases, in that order; junction bases with no gene match: 8. Germline CDR1 is SQVTM and CDR2 is ANQGSEA. The DNA for the CDR3 is TGCAGCGTTTCACAGGGGGCAGAGGTCTATGGCTACACCTTC. Encoded protein: CSVSQGAEVYGYTF.

This sequence joins TRBV4-2 and TRBJ1-6; 9 nucleotides align to TRBD1. Germline CDR1 and CDR2: LGHNA and YNFKEQ. With V trimmed by 2 bases and J by 7 bases, 3 bases remained unmatched. The CDR3 is made up of 15 amino acids. The CDR3 DNA reads as TGTGCCAGCAGCCAACGAGACAGGGGGAATTCACCCCTCCACTTT. Protein: CASSQRDRGNSPLHF.

The gene calls are TRBV18 and TRBJ2-3; TRBD1 aligns across 10 bases. Germline V gene lookup returns CDR1 KGHSH and CDR2 LQKENI. The ends lost 3 bases at V and 6 bases at J; junction bases unmatched: 15. This CDR3 has 18 residues. The CDR3 nucleotides read TGTGCCAGCTCACCGCTGCCAAACCGGGACAGGGGTTCCGATACGCAGTATTTT. As protein: CASSPLPNRDRGSDTQYF.

There are a few counts of this clone. The rearrangement uses TRBV5-1 and TRBJ1-4; TRBD1 agrees at 9 bases. Germline V gives CDR1 SGHRS, CDR2 YFSETQ. The CDR3 extends over 15 amino acids. V gave up 0 bases and J gave up 7 bases; unmatched junction bases: 4. The CDR3 coding sequence is TGCGCCAGCAGCTTGGGAGACAGGGGGATTGAAAAACTGTTTTTT. It translates to CASSLGDRGIEKLFF.

The chain carries TRBV29-1 and TRBJ1-4; a possible D gene is TRBD1 (6 bases). The CDR3 is 13 residues long. Germline loops: CDR1 SQVTM, CDR2 ANQGSEA. Trimming took 4 bases from V and 4 from J, leaving 10 bases between them. CDR3 sequence reads: CSVGDTINEKLFF. The CDR3 DNA follows: TGCAGCGTTGGGGACACTATTAATGAAAAACTGTTTTTT.

This chain connects TRBV6-5 to TRBJ2-7; D unresolved. Germline V lookup: CDR1 MNHEY, CDR2 SVGAGI. With 7 bases removed from V and 7 bases from J, the gap between germline ends came to 20 bases. This CDR3 has 14 residues. In nucleotides, the CDR3 is TGTGCCAGCACTCAAGGCAGGTCTACTTGGGAGCAGTACTTC. Translation gives CASTQGRSTWEQYF.